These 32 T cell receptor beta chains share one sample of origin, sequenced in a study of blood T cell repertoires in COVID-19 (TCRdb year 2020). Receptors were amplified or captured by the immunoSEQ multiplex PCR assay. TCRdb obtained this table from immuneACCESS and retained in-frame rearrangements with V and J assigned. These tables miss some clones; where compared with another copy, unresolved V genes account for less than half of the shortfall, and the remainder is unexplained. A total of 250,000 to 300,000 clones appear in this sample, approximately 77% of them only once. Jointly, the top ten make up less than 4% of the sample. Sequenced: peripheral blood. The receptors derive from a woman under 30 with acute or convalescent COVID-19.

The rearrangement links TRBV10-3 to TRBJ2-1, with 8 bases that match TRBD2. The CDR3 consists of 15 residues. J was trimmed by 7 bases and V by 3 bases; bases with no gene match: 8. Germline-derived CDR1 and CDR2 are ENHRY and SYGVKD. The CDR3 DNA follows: TGTGCCATCAGTGATGGGACTAGGGGCCTGAATGAGCAGTTCTTC. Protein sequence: CAISDGTRGLNEQFF.

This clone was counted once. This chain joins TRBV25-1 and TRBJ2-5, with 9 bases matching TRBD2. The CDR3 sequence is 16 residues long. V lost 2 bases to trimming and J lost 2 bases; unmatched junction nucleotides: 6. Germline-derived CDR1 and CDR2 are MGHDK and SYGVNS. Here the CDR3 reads CASSEGRGGAQETQYF. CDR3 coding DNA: TGTGCCAGCAGTGAAGGTCGCGGGGGGGCACAAGAGACCCAGTACTTC.

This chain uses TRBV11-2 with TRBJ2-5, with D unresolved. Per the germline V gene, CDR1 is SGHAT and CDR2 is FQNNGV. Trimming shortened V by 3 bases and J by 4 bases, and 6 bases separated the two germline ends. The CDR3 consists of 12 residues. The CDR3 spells CASSFTGETQYF. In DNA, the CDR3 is TGTGCCAGCAGCTTCACGGGAGAGACCCAGTACTTC.

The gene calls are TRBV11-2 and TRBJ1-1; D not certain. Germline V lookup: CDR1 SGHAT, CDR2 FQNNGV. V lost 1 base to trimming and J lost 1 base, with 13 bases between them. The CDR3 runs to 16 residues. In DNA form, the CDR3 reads TGTGCCAGCAGCTTAGTGTGGGGAGACGGGAACACTGAAGCTTTCTTT. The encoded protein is CASSLVWGDGNTEAFF.

The CDR3 loop reads CASSLASGTYEQYF. Written as DNA, the CDR3 is TGCGCCAGCAGCTTGGCGAGCGGAACCTACGAGCAGTACTTC. The chain has TRBV5-1 and TRBJ2-7; D is perhaps TRBD2 (5 bases). This CDR3 contains 14 residues. V was pared by 0 bases and J by 2 bases, with 9 bases between. Germline V lookup: CDR1 SGHRS, CDR2 YFSETQ.

Here the CDR3 DNA reads TGTGCCAGCAGCCTCAACAGTGACTATGGCTACACCTTC. As protein: CASSLNSDYGYTF. The chain couples TRBV7-2 to TRBJ1-2; D remains ambiguous. In germline, CDR1 is SGHTA, CDR2 FQGNSA. The CDR3 is 13 residues long. V lost 5 bases and J lost 3, with 10 bases in between.

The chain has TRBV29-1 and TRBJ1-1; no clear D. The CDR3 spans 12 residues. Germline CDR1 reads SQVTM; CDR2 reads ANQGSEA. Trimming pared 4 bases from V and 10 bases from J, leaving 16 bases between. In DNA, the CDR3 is TGCAGCGTTGTGGGAGGTACTGTTTCAGCTTTCTTT. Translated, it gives CSVVGGTVSAFF.

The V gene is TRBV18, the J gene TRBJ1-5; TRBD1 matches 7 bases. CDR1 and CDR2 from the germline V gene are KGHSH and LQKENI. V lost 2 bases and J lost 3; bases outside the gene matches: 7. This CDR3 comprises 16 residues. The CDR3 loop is CASSPGTVLNNQPQHF. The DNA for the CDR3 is TGTGCCAGCTCACCAGGGACAGTCTTGAACAATCAGCCCCAGCATTTT.

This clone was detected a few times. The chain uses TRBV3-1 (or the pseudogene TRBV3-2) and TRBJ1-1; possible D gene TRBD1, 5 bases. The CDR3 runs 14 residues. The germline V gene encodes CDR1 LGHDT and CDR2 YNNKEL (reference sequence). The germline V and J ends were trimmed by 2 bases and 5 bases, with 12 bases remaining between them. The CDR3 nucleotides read TGTGCCAGCAGCCAATTAGGGGCCTGGACTGAAGCTTTCTTT. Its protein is CASSQLGAWTEAFF.

Here the CDR3 reads CASTLRGQETEAFF. CDR3 in DNA: TGTGCCAGTACTCTCAGGGGGCAGGAGACTGAAGCTTTCTTT. The chain employs TRBV19 and TRBJ1-1, with 8 bases identical to TRBD1. The CDR3 has 14 amino acids. Germline V gene sequence: CDR1 LNHDA, CDR2 SQIVND (reference sequence). V was clipped by 7 bases and J by 5 bases; unmatched bases: 9.

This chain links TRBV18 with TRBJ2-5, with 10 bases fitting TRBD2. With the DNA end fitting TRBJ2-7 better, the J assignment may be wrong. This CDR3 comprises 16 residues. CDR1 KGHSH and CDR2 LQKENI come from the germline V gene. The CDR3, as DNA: TGTGCCAGCTCACCTTCAATAGCGGGAGGCGGGTACGAGCAGTACTTC. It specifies CASSPSIAGGGYEQYF.

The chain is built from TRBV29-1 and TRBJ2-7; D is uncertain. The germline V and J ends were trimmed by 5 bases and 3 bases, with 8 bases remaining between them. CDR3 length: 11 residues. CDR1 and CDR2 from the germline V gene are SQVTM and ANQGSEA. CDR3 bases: TGCAGCGTTTCATTCATCTACGAGCAGTACTTC. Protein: CSVSFIYEQYF.

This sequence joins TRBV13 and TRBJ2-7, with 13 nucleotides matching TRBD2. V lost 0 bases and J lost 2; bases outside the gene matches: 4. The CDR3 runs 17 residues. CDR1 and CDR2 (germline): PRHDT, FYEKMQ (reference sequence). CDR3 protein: CASSLGLAGGPAYEQYF. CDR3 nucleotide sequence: TGTGCCAGCAGCTTAGGACTAGCGGGAGGGCCCGCCTACGAGCAGTACTTC.

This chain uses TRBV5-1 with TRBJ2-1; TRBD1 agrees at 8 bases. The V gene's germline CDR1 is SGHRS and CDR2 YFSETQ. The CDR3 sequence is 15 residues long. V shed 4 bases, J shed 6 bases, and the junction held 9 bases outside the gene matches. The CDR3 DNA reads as TGCGCCAGCAGCCCCTGGACAGGGCCCGCCAATGAGCAGTTCTTC. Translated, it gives CASSPWTGPANEQFF.

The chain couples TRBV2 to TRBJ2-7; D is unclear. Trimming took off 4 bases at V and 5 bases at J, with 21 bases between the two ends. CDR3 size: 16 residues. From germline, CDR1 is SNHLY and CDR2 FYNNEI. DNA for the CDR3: TGTGCCAGCAGTGGGGCCACCTCTGGGCTCAAGGACGAGCAGTACTTC. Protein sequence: CASSGATSGLKDEQYF.

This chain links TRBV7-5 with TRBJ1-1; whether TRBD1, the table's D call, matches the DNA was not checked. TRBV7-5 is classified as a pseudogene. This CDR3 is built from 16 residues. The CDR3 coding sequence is TGTGCCAGAAGCTCTGAAGAACAGGGGGCGGCCACTGAAGCTTTCTTT. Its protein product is CARSSEEQGAATEAFF.

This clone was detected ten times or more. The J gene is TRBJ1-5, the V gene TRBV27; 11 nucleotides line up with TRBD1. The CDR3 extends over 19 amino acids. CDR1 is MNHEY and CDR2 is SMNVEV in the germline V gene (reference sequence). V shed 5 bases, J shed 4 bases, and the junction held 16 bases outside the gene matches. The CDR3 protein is CASSPSPRTGGVQNQPQHF. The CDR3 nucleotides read TGTGCCAGCAGTCCGTCGCCCCGGACAGGGGGCGTACAGAATCAGCCCCAGCATTTT.

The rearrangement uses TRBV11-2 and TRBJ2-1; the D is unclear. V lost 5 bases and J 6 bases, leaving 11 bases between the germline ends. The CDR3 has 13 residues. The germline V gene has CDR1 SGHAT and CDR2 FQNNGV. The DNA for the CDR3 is TGTGCCAGCAGCCCTCCCTGGGCCAATGAGCAGTTCTTC. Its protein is CASSPPWANEQFF.

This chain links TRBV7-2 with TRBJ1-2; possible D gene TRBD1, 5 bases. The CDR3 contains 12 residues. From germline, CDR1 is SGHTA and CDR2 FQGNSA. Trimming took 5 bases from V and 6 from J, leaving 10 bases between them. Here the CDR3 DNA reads TGTGCCAGCAGCCCGGCGGGGGATGGCTACACCTTC. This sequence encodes CASSPAGDGYTF. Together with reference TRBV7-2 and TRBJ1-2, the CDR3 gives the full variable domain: GAGVSQSPSNKVTEKGKDVELRCDPISGHTALYWYRQSLGQGLEFLIYFQGNSAPDKSGLPSDRFSAERTGGSVSTLTIQRTQQEDSAVYLCASSPAGDGYTFGSGTRLTVV.

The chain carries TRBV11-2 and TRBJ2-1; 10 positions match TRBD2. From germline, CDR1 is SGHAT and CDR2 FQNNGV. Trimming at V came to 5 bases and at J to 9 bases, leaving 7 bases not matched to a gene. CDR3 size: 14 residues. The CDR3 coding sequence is TGTGCCAGCAGCGCCAGCGGGAGGGCCACTGAGCAGTTCTTC. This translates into CASSASGRATEQFF. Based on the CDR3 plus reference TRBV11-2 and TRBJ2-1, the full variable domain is EAGVAQSPRYKIIEKRQSVAFWCNPISGHATLYWYQQILGQGPKLLIQFQNNGVVDDSQLPKDRFSAERLKGVDSTLKIQPAKLEDSAVYLCASSASGRATEQFFGPGTRLTVL.

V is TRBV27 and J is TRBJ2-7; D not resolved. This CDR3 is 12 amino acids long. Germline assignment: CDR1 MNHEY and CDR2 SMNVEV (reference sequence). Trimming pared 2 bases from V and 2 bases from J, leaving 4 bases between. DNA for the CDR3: TGTGCCAGCAGTTTACCCGCCTACGAGCAGTACTTC. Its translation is CASSLPAYEQYF.

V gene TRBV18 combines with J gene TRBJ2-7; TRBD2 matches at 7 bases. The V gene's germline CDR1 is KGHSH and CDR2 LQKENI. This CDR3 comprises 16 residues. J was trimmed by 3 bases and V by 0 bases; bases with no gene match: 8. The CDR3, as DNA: TGTGCCAGCTCACCACCGGGGGGGAGTACCTTCTACGAGCAGTACTTC. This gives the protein CASSPPGGSTFYEQYF. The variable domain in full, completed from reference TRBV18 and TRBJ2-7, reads NAGVMQNPRHLVRRRGQEARLRCSPMKGHSHVYWYRQLPEEGLKFMVYLQKENIIDESGMPKERFSAEFPKEGPSILRIQQVVRGDSAAYFCASSPPGGSTFYEQYFGPGTRLTVT.

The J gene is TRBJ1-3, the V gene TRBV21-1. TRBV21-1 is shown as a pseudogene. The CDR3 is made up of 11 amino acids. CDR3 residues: CALLAENTIYF. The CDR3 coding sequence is TGTGCCCTCCTAGCCGAAAACACCATATATTTT.

CDR3: CASRPGLAGGYEQYF. CDR3 DNA: TGTGCCAGCAGACCGGGACTAGCGGGAGGCTACGAGCAGTACTTC. This chain connects TRBV27 to TRBJ2-7; 15 bases are shared with TRBD2. Germline lookup yields CDR1 MNHEY and CDR2 SMNVEV (reference sequence). The trim removed 6 bases at V and 3 bases at J, leaving 3 bases unmatched. The CDR3 is made up of 15 amino acids.

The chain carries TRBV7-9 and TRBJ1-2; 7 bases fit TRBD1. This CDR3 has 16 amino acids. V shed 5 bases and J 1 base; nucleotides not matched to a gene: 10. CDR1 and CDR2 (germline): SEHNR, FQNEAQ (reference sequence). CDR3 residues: CASSPELGQNNYGYTF. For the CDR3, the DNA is TGTGCCAGCAGCCCAGAGCTGGGACAGAATAACTATGGCTACACCTTC.

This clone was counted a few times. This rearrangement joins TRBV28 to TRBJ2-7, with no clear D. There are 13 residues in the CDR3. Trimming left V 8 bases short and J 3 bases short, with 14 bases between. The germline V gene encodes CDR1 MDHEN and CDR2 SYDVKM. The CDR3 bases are TGTGCCAGCGAGAGTACCCCGAACTACGAGCAGTACTTC. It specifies CASESTPNYEQYF.

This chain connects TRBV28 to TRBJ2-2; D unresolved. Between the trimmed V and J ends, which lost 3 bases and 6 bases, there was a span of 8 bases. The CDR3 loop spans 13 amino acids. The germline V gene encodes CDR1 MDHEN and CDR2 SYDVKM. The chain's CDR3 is CASSFGRSGELFF. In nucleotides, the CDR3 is TGTGCCAGCAGTTTCGGCAGGTCCGGGGAGCTGTTTTTT. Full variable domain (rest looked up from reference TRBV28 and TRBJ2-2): DVKVTQSSRYLVKRTGEKVFLECVQDMDHENMFWYRQDPGLGLRLIYFSYDVKMKEKGDIPEGYSVSREKKERFSLILESASTNQTSMYLCASSFGRSGELFFGEGSRLTVL.

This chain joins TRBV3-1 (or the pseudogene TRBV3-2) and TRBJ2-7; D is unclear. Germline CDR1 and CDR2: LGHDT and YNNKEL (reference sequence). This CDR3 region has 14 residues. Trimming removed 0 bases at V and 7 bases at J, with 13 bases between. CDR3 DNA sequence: TGTGCCAGCAGCCAAGACCTTGCAGGTTTAGAGCAGTACTTC. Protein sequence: CASSQDLAGLEQYF.

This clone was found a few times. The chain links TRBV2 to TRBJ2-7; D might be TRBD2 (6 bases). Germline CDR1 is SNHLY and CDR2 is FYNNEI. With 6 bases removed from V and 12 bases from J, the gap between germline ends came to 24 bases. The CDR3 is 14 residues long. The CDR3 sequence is CASRNDVSKGRWYF. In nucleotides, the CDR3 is TGTGCCAGCAGAAACGACGTATCTAAAGGGAGGTGGTACTTC. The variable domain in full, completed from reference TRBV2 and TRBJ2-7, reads EPEVTQTPSHQVTQMGQEVILRCVPISNHLYFYWYRQILGQKVEFLVSFYNNEISEKSEIFDDQFSVERPDGSNFTLKIRSTKLEDSAMYFCASRNDVSKGRWYFGPGTRLTVT.

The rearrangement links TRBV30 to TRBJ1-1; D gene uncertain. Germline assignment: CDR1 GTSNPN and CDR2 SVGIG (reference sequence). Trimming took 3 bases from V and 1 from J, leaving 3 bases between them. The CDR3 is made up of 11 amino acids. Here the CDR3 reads CAWSKNTEAFF. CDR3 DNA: TGTGCCTGGAGCAAGAACACTGAAGCTTTCTTT.

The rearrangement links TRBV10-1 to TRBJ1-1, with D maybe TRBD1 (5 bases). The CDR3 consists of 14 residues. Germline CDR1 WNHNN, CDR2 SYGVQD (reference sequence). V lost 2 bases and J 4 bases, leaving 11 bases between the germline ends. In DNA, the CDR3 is TGCGCCAGCAGTGAGACAGGTTGGGGCACTGAAGCTTTCTTT. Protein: CASSETGWGTEAFF.

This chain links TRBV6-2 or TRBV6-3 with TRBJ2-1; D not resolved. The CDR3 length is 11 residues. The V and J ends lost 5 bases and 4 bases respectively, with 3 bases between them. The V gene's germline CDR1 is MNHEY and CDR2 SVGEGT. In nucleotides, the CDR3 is TGTGCCAGCAGTCAATACAATGAGCAGTTCTTC. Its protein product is CASSQYNEQFF.